This T cell receptor (beta chain) emerged from a study of regulatory T cells in long-lasting Graves disease (dated by TCRdb to about 2021). Background on the whole study: Antithyroid drugs had been taken for less than 3 months by newly diagnosed Graves' disease patients. Persistent Graves' disease patients were compared with newly diagnosed Graves' disease patients by peripheral blood TCR sequencing and RNA sequencing. The study took place in China and was registered as a clinical trial. A total of around 35 samples underwent TCR sequencing, from some 13 patients with persistent Graves' disease and 20 patients with newly diagnosed Graves' disease. Results the study describes overall, beyond this receptor: Lower TCR Shannon entropy and fewer highly expanded clones were observed in persistent Graves' disease patients than in newly diagnosed patients, which suggested clonal expansion. Because the primary lesion, thyroid tissue, could not be accessed, the study looked at peripheral blood alone. The authors noted that the small sample size was a limitation that may lower accuracy. Preferential use of TRBV28, TRBJ1-2 and TRBJ2-5 was observed in persistent disease, whereas TRBV20-1 and TRBJ2-1 were favored in newly diagnosed disease. More public clonotypes were shared among persistent patients (more than 2,500) than among newly diagnosed patients (over 900). Only the TCR beta chain was sequenced and analyzed.

The CDR3 runs 18 amino acids, cysteine and phenylalanine included. The CDR3 DNA has 54 bases and is translated from base 1. Based on the germline V gene, the CDR1 and CDR2 sequences are SGHVS and FNYEAQ. V is cut back by 5 bases and J by 11 bases, with 18 bases in the junction unmatched. Libraries were built with multiplex PCR. Instrument used: Illumina HiSeq 4000. To build TCR beta libraries, CDR3 regions were amplified by Arm-PCR using iRepertoire HTBI primers. PCR products were gel purified before sequencing. In the authors' own workflow: Gene usage analysis of CDR3 amino acid clonotypes relied on the roughly 67 TRBV and 15 or so TRBJ segments identified across samples. Filtered high-quality paired reads were merged into contigs using COPE and FqMerger. BLAST was used to align contigs to IMGT TRBV, TRBD and TRBJ reference genes, and CDR3 was defined according to IMGT. Highly expanded clones were defined as clonotypes with a frequency above 0.1%. Shannon entropy served as the measure of repertoire diversity, while the Gini coefficient captured V-J evenness. Public clonotypes were defined as clonotypes shared by more than one individual. Clones were called with MiXCR by TCRdb after fastp trimmed the public reads at Q25, and only in-frame beta chains were retained. Under each unique CDR3 protein, matching rows form one entry showing the most common genes and DNA. Clone size and V and J calls follow TCRdb, not the original study. The sample has 360,000 or so distinct CDR3 sequences on record, about an eighth of them singletons. Clones ranked in the top ten supply approximately 17% of the sample.

Explained via the paper, the time point label denotes: newly diagnosed GD, antithyroid drugs for less than 3 months. For both TCR sequencing and RNA sequencing, RNA was extracted from PBMCs in TRIzol. The diagnosis of Graves' disease was made according to American Thyroid Association guidelines. The patients came from an endocrinology department in Xi'an, China. Each patient gave 7.5 to 10 milliliters of peripheral blood, collected in an EDTA anticoagulant tube. Ficoll Paque Plus density gradient separation was used to isolate PBMCs, and no additional T cell sorting was done. An Agilent 2100 Bioanalyzer and agarose gel were used to assess RNA quality, and a NanoDrop 2000 was used to measure RNA concentration. The count of this clonotype is one. The clone's antigen remains unknown. Possible read error: a much larger clone is one base away. A further study also used this sample, focusing on T cells in Graves' hyperthyroidism and ophthalmopathy. That second report states: A patient counted as having stable Graves' hyperthyroidism if no progression to ophthalmopathy occurred over 18 months of follow-up. Hyperthyroidism patients were newly diagnosed, with disease duration under 2 months, and aged 18 to 65 years. Exclusion was applied to patients with uncontrolled infections, other autoimmune diseases, pregnancy or lactation. Diagnoses were established on the basis of clinical symptoms, serum thyroxine and TRAb, thyroid ultrasound, and orbital computed tomography. The first round of RT-PCR for the TCR CDR3 was performed with the HTBI primer set and the Qiagen OneStep RT-PCR kit. Blood samples also contained most of the expanded thyroid clonotypes (frequency above 0.001), which suggests that blood repertoires may reflect thyroid immune responses. Ophthalmopathy was separated from stable hyperthyroidism by a 13 V-J signature model, with over 85% sensitivity and approximately 84% specificity obtained in cross-validation and 80%/75% obtained in testing. In validation, progression to ophthalmopathy was predicted by the model with about 70% sensitivity and nearly 75% specificity, a median of about 6 months before onset. A discovery cohort of about a hundred patients, fewer than 50 with Graves' ophthalmopathy and about 58 with stable Graves' hyperthyroidism, was used to find distinguishing TCR V-J signatures. Prospective prediction of ophthalmopathy was tested in an independent validation cohort of approximately 18 hyperthyroidism patients and 15 to 17 patients who later progressed to ophthalmopathy. The roughly 90 discovery patients were divided at random into training and test sets in a 7:3 ratio. The study also compared thyroid tissue and blood T-cell repertoires from about six Graves' hyperthyroidism patients. After sampling, hyperthyroidism patients received methimazole starting at 30 mg daily, and ophthalmopathy patients received high-dose intravenous methylprednisolone. Libraries were constructed in a second round of multiplex PCR, after which size selection and purification were carried out. Libraries were sequenced paired-end with 100 bp reads on an Illumina HiSeq2000. SOAPnuke was used to process the raw data, throwing out any read that contained adapters or uncalled bases, had a mean Phred below 15, or lacked an exact constant-primer or identifier match. High-quality paired reads were merged with COPE v1.2.5, and unique nucleotide sequences were defined as clonotypes. Clonotypes were aligned to IMGT TRBV, TRBD and TRBJ reference segments using MiTCR v1.1. The analysis included only V-J combinations with a frequency above 0.0001, which together covered about 99% of the repertoires. A TCS score was defined as the ratio between F50 (clonal expansion) and ExV (chaos), using BLOSUM62-based TCRdist between CDR3 peptides within each V-J. Welch's t-statistics and random forest reduced approximately 520 V-J features to 13, which were used in a naive Bayes classifier (R e1071). No statistical method was used to fix the sample size in advance, and group allocation was not hidden from the investigators. The paper describes TCR Vbeta CDR3 sequencing of some 130 peripheral blood samples, made up of about 41 ophthalmopathy patients, around 73 hyperthyroidism patients and approximately 17 progressor patients.

The chain employs TRBV7-6 and TRBJ2-5, and TRBD2 aligns with 15 junction nucleotides. The sample consisted of peripheral blood mononuclear cells (PBMCs), taken at new diagnosis, from a patient treated with antithyroid drugs. The source is a woman in her late teens or twenties with Graves disease. Donor details come from another sample of the same person, matched by shared clones. This receptor carries the CDR3 CASSPGLAGGHGFNEQYF. The nucleotide sequence reads TGTGCCAGCAGCCCTGGACTAGCGGGGGGGCATGGGTTCAATGAGCAGTACTTC.